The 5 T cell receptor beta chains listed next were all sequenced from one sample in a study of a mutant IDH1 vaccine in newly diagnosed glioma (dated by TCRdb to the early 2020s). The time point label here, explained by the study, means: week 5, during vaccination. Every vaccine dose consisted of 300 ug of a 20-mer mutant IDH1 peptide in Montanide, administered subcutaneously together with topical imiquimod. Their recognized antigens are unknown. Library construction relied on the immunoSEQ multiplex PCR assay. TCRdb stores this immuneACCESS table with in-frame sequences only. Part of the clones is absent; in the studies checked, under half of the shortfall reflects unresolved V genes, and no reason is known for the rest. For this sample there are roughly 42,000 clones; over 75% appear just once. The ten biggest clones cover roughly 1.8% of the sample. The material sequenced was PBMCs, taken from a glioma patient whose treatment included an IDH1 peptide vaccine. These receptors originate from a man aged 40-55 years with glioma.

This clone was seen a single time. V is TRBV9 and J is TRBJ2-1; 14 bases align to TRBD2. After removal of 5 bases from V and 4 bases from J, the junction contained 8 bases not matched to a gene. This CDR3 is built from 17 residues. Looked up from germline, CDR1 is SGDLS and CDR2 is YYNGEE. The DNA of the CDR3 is TGTGCCAGCAGTCCGGGACTAGCGGGAGCCGAGTACAATGAGCAGTTCTTC. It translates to CASSPGLAGAEYNEQFF.

CDR3 sequence: CSVRTSTLYNEQFF. In DNA form, the CDR3 reads TGCAGCGTTAGGACTAGCACGTTGTACAATGAGCAGTTCTTC. The chain links TRBV29-1 to TRBJ2-1; TRBD2 aligns across 8 bases. J lost 4 bases, V lost 5 bases, and 7 bases had no gene match. Germline V gene sequence: CDR1 SQVTM, CDR2 ANQGSEA. There are 14 residues in the CDR3.

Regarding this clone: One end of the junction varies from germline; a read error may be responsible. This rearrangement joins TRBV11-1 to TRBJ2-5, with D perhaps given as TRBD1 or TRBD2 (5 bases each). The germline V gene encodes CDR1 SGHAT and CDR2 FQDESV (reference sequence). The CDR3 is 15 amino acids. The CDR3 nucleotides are TGTGCCAGCAGTTTAGGACACACGGAGGTAGAGACCCAGTACTTC. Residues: CASSLGHTEVETQYF. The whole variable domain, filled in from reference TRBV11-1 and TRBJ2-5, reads EAEVAQSPRYKITEKSQAVAFWCDPISGHATLYWYRQILGQGPELLVQFQDESVVDDSQLPKDRFSAERLKGVDSTLKIQPAELGDSAMYLCASSLGHTEVETQYFGPGTRLLVL.

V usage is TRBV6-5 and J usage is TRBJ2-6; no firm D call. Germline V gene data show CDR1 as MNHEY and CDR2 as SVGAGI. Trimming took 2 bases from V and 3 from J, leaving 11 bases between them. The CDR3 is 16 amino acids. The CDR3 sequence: CASSYGELDGANVLTF. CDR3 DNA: TGTGCCAGCAGTTACGGGGAATTGGATGGGGCCAACGTCCTGACTTTC.

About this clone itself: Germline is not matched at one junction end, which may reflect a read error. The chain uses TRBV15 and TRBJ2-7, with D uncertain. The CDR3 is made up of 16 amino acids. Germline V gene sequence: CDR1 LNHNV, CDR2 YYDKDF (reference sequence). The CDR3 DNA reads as TGTGCCACCAGCAGAGTTCAGAGTCGGAGTACCTATGAGCAGTACTTC. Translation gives CATSRVQSRSTYEQYF. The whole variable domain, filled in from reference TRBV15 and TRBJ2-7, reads DAMVIQNPRYQVTQFGKPVTLSCSQTLNHNVMYWYQQKSSQAPKLLFHYYDKDFNNEADTPDNFQSRRPNTSFCFLDIRSPGLGDTAMYLCATSRVQSRSTYEQYFGPGTRLTVT.